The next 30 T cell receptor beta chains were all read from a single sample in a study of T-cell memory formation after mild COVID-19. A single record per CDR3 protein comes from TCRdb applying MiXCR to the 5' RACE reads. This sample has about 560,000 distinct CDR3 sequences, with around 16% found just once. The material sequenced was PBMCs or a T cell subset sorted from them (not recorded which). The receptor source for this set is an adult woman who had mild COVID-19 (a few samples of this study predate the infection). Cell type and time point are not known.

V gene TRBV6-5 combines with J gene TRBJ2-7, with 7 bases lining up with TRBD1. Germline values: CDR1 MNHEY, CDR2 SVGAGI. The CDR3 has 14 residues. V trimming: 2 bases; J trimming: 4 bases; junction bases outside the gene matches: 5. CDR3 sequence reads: CASSYRDSLYEQYF. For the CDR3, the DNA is TGTGCCAGCAGTTACCGGGACAGTTTATACGAGCAGTACTTC.

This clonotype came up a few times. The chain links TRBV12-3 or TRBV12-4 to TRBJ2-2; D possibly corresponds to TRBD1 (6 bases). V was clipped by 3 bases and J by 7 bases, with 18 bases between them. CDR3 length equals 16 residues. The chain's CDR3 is CASSFGQGKRGGELFF. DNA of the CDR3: TGTGCCAGCAGTTTTGGCCAGGGGAAACGCGGCGGGGAGCTGTTTTTT.

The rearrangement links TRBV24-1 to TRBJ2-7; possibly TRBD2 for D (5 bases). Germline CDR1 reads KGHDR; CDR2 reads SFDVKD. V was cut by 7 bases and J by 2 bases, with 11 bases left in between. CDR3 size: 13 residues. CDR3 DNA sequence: TGTGCCACCAGCTCAGGACTTCCCTACGAGCAGTACTTC. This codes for CATSSGLPYEQYF.

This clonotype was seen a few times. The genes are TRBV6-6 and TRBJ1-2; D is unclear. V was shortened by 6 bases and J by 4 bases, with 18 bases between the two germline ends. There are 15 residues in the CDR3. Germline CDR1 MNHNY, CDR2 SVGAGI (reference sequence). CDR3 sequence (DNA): TGTGCCAGCAGACCGCCGCATACGATCCTCTATGGCTACACCTTC. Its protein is CASRPPHTILYGYTF.

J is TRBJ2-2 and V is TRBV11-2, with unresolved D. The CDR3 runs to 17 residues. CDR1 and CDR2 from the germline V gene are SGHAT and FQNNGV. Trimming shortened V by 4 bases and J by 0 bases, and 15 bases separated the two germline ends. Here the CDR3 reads CASSSITRTANTGELFF. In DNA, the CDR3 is TGTGCCAGCAGCTCTATCACGCGGACGGCGAACACCGGGGAGCTGTTTTTT.

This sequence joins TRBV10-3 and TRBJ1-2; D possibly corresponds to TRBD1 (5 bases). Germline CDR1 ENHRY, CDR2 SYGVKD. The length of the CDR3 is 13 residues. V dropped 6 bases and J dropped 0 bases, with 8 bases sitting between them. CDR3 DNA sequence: TGTGCCATCAGGGGGGGACCTAACTATGGCTACACCTTC. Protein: CAIRGGPNYGYTF.

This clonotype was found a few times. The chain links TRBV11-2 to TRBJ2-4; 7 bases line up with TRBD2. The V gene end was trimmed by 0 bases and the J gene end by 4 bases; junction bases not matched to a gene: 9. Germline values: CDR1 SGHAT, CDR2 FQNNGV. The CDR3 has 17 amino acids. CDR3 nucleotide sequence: TGTGCCAGCAGCTTAGATTTGGCTAGCGGCACAAAAAACATTCAGTACTTC. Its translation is CASSLDLASGTKNIQYF.

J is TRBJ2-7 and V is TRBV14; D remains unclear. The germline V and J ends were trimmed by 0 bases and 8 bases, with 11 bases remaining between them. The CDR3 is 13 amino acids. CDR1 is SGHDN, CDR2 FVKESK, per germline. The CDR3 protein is CASSQDLGLQQYF. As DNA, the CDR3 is TGTGCCAGCAGCCAAGATCTTGGGTTGCAGCAGTACTTC.

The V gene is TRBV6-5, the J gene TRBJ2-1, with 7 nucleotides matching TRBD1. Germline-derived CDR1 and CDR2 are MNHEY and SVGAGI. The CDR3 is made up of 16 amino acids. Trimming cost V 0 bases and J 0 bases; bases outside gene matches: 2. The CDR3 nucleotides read TGTGCCAGCAGTTACTCTACAGGGGCCTCCTACAATGAGCAGTTCTTC. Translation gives CASSYSTGASYNEQFF.

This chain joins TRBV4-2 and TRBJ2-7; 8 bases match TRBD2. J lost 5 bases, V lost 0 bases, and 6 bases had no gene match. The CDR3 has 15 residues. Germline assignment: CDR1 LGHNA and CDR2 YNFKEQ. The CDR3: CASSQDGVAGNEQYF. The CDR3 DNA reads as TGTGCCAGCAGCCAAGATGGGGTAGCGGGAAACGAGCAGTACTTC.

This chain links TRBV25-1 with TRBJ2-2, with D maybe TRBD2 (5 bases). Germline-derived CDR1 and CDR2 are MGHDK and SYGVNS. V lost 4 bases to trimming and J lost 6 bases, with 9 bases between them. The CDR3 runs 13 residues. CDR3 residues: CASSGTGSGELFF. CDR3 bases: TGTGCCAGCAGTGGGACGGGATCCGGGGAGCTGTTTTTT.

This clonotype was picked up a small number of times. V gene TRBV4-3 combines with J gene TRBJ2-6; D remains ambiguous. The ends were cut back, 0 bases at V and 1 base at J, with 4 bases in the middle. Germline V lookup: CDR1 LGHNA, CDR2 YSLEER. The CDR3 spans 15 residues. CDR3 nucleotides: TGCGCCAGCAGCCAAGAGACATCTGGGGCCAACGTCCTGACTTTC. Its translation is CASSQETSGANVLTF.

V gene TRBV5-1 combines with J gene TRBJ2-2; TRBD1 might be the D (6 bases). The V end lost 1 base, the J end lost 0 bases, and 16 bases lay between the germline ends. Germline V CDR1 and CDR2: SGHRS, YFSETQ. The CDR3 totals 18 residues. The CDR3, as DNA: TGCGCCAGCAGCTTGTGGGGACACTCAACCGCGAACACCGGGGAGCTGTTTTTT. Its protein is CASSLWGHSTANTGELFF.

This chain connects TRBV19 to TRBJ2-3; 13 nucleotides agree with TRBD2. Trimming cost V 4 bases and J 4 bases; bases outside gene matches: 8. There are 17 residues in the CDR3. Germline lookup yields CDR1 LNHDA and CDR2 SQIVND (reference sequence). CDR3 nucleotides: TGTGCCAGTAGTAACCCCGGACTAGCGGGAGTGGCAGATACGCAGTATTTT. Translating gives CASSNPGLAGVADTQYF.

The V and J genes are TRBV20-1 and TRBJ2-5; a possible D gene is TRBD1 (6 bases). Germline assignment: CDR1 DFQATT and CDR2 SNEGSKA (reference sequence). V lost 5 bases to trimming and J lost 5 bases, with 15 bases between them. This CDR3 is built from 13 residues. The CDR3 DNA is TGCAGTGCTTCGCTACCCGACAGGGAGACCCAGTACTTC. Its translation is CSASLPDRETQYF.

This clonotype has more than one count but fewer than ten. CDR3 protein: CASSQDKIGPYEQYF. The CDR3 DNA follows: TGTGCCAGCAGTCAAGACAAAATAGGACCCTACGAGCAGTACTTC. This chain connects TRBV5-4 to TRBJ2-7; D is ambiguous. Trimming took off 5 bases at V and 2 bases at J, with 17 bases between the two ends. CDR1 and CDR2 from the germline V gene are SGHNT and YYREEE (reference sequence). The CDR3 loop spans 15 amino acids.

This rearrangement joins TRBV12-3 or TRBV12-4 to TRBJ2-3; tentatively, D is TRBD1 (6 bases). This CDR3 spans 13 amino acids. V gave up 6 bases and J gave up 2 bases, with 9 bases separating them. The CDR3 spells CASRDSNTDTQYF. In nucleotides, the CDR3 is TGTGCCAGCAGGGACAGTAACACAGATACGCAGTATTTT.

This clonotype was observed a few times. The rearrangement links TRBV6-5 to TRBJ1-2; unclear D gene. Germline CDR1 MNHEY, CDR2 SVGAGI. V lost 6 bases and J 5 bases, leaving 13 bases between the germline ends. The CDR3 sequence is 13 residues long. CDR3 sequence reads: CASSLPGGYGYTF. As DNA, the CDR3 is TGTGCCAGCAGCCTCCCCGGAGGATATGGCTACACCTTC.

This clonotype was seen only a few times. As DNA, the CDR3 is TGTGCCAGCAGTTTATCGTTAGGGTTTTACGAGCAGTACTTC. Amino acids: CASSLSLGFYEQYF. The chain combines TRBV27 with TRBJ2-7; the D is unclear. Germline V gene lookup returns CDR1 MNHEY and CDR2 SMNVEV (reference sequence). The V end lost 0 bases, the J end lost 4 bases, and 10 bases lay between the germline ends. The CDR3 covers 14 residues.

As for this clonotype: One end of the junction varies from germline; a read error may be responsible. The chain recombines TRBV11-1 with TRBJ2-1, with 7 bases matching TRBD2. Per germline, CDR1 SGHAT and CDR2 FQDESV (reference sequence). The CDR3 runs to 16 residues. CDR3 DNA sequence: TGTGCCAGCAGCGGGGGAGGGAGGGGCTCCAACAATGAGCAGTTCTTC. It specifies CASSGGGRGSNNEQFF.

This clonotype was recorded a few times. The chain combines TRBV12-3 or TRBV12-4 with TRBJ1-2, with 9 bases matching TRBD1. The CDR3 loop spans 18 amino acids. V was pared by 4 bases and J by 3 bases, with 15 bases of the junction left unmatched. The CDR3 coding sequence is TGTGCCAGCAGTTACGGGACAGGGCAGCCCTTGTGGGACTATGGCTACACCTTC. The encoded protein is CASSYGTGQPLWDYGYTF.

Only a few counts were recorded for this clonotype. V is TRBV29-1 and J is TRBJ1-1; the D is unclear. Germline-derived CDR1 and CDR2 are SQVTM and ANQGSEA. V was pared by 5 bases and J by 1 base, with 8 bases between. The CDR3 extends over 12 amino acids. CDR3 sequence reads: CSVRATNTEAFF. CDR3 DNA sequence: TGCAGCGTTCGGGCGACGAACACTGAAGCTTTCTTT.

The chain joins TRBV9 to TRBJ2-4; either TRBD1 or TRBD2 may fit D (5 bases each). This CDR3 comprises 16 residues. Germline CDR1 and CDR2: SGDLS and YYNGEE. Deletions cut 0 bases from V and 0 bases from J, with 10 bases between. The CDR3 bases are TGTGCCAGCAGCGTAGGTGGGGGATTAGCCAAAAACATTCAGTACTTC. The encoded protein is CASSVGGGLAKNIQYF.

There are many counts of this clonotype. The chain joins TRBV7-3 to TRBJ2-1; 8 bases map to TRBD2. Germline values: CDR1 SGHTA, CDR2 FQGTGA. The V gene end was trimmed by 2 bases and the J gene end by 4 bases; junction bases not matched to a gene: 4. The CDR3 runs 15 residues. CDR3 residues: CASSLDPGGYNEQFF. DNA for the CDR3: TGTGCCAGCAGCTTAGACCCGGGGGGGTACAATGAGCAGTTCTTC.

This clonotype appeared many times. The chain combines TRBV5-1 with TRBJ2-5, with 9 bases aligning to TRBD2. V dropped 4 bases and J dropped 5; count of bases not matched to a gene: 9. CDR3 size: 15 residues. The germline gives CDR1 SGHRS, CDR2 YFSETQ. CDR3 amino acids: CASSRDGTSMETQYF. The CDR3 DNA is TGCGCCAGCAGCAGGGATGGGACTAGCATGGAGACCCAGTACTTC.

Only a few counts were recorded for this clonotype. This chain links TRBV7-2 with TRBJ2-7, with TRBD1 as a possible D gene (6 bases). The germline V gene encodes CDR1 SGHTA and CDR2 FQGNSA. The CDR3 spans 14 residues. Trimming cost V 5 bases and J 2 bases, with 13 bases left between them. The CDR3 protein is CASSLDSSTYEQYF. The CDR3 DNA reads TGTGCCAGCAGCCTGGACAGTTCGACCTACGAGCAGTACTTC. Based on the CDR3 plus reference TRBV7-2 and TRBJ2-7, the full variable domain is GAGVSQSPSNKVTEKGKDVELRCDPISGHTALYWYRQSLGQGLEFLIYFQGNSAPDKSGLPSDRFSAERTGGSVSTLTIQRTQQEDSAVYLCASSLDSSTYEQYFGPGTRLTVT.

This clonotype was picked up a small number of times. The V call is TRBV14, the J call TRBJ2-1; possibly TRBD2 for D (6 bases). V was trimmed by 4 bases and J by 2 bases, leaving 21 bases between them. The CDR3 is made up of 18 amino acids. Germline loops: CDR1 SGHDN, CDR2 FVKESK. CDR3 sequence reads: CASSPLTPEGTAYNEQFF. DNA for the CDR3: TGTGCCAGCAGCCCACTAACCCCGGAGGGAACGGCCTACAATGAGCAGTTCTTC.

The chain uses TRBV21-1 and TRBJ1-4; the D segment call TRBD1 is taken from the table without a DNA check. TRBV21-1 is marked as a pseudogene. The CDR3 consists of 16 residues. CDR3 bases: TGTGCCAGCAGCACGTCCTCCAGGGGGCTCTTAGAAAAACTGTTTTTT. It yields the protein CASSTSSRGLLEKLFF.

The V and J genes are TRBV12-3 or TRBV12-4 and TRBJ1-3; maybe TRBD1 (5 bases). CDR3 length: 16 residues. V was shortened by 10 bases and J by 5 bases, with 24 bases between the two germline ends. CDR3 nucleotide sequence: TGTGCCACCCAGTACCCGGGGGGGGGATGGAGAAACACCATATATTTT. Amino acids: CATQYPGGGWRNTIYF.

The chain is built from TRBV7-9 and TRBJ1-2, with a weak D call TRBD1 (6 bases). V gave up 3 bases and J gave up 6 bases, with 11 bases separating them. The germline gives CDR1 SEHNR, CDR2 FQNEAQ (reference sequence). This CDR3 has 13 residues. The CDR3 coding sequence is TGTGCCAGCAGCTTTTCAGGGGTTGATGGCTACACCTTC. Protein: CASSFSGVDGYTF.